Listed below are T cell receptor beta chains from one sample, sequenced in a study of cytomegalovirus exposure and HLA in healthy donors. Sequencing used immunoSEQ multiplex PCR; TCRdb keeps in-frame clones, though not all of them. The sample holds 97,000 or so clones; roughly nine tenths are singletons and the top ten take 6.3%. The specimen was PBMCs. The receptors originated from a man aged 18 to 35 in good health and CMV-seropositive. Each CDR3 is given with its conserved first and last residue. A D gene is named only where the DNA matches it firmly. The listing skips clone size in some rows; elsewhere it reads once, few, many or a size class.

-,TRBV29-1,TRBJ2-5,once,TGCAGCGCTAAAACCGGAGGGACGGCAGAGACCCAGTACTTC,CSAKTGGTAETQYF
TRBD2,TRBV28,TRBJ2-5,-,TGTGCCAGCAGTCCGGGAGGGCGTAATGTGGAGACCCAGTACTTC,CASSPGGRNVETQYF
TRBD2,TRBV11-3,TRBJ2-3,-,TGTGCCAGCAGCCCCCGGAGGAGCGGGAGGGCAGATACGCAGTATTTT,CASSPRRSGRADTQYF
TRBD1,TRBV19,TRBJ2-1,-,TGTGCCAGTGGAGTGACAGGGTACGGCTACAATGAGCAGTTCTTC,CASGVTGYGYNEQFF
TRBD1,TRBV5-6,TRBJ2-1,-,TGTGCCAGCAGTCCTAGACAGGGACGGTACAATGAGCAGTTCTTC,CASSPRQGRYNEQFF
-,TRBV7-3,TRBJ1-1,-,TGTGCCAGCAGCCCAGACAACTGGCAAGAAGCTTTCTTT,CASSPDNWQEAFF
-,TRBV19,TRBJ2-7,once,TGTGCCAGTAGTCCGGGAGCGGGCTACGAGCAGTACTTC,CASSPGAGYEQYF
-,TRBV27,TRBJ1-5,-,TGTGCCAGCAGTTCAAACAGTGATAGCAATCAGCCCCAGCATTTT,CASSSNSDSNQPQHF
-,TRBV29-1,TRBJ2-1,few,TGCAGCGTCAGGAAGATGGACAGCTACAATGAGCAGTTCTTC,CSVRKMDSYNEQFF
TRBD1,TRBV6-1,TRBJ2-7,few,TGTGCCAGCAGTGTTGGGACAGGGCGTGAAGAGCAGTACTTC,CASSVGTGREEQYF
-,TRBV6-5,TRBJ1-1,-,TGTGCCAGCAGTAGAGGGGACACCAGGAACACTGAAGCTTTCTTT,CASSRGDTRNTEAFF
TRBD2,TRBV5-4,TRBJ2-2,-,TGTGCCAGCAGCTTGGGACTAGCGGGAGGCTGGAACACCGGGGAGCTGTTTTTT,CASSLGLAGGWNTGELFF
-,TRBV9,TRBJ1-3,once,TGTGCCAGCAGCGTAGGGACGACAGGTCGCTCTGGAAACACCATATATTTT,CASSVGTTGRSGNTIYF
-,TRBV11-3,TRBJ1-2,-,TGTGCCAGCAGCTTAGAGCGTTTCGGCTACACCTTC,CASSLERFGYTF
TRBD1,TRBV29-1,TRBJ1-2,few,TGCAGCGTTGATGGACAGGGGGCGCGGGGCTACACCTTC,CSVDGQGARGYTF
TRBD1,TRBV27,TRBJ1-5,-,TGTGCCAGCAGTCCTAACAGGGGCCAGCCCCAGCATTTT,CASSPNRGQPQHF
TRBD1,TRBV6-4,TRBJ2-7,once,TGTGCCAGCAGTCTTACTTCCGGGACAGACAACTACGAGCAGTACTTC,CASSLTSGTDNYEQYF
-,TRBV7-9,TRBJ1-1,-,TGTGCCAGCCAAAATCGAGGGGGCACTGAAGCTTTCTTT,CASQNRGGTEAFF
-,TRBV20-1,TRBJ1-1,-,TGCAGTGCCAGTTCCGCTGAAGCTTTCTTT,CSASSAEAFF
TRBD1,TRBV18,TRBJ2-6,once,TGTGCCAGCTCACAATCCGGGACAGGGGGCTCTGGGGCCAACGTCCTGACTTTC,CASSQSGTGGSGANVLTF
-,TRBV5-1,TRBJ1-2,-,TGCGCCAGCAGCTTGGGAGGAAAGAACGATGGCTACACCTTC,CASSLGGKNDGYTF
-,TRBV6-1,TRBJ2-2,-,TGTGCCAGCAGTGCCTTGGCAGGTCCCACCGGGGAGCTGTTTTTT,CASSALAGPTGELFF
TRBD1,TRBV27,TRBJ2-3,once,TGTGCCAGCAGTCTGGACAGGGGAACAGATACGCAGTATTTT,CASSLDRGTDTQYF
-,TRBV28,TRBJ1-1,-,TGTGCCAGCAGCCCCCCGCCCGGAACAGTTTCTGAAGCTTTCTTT,CASSPPPGTVSEAFF
-,TRBV18,TRBJ2-6,-,TGTGCCAGCTCACCACAAGACGGGTATTCTGGGGCCAACGTCCTGACTTTC,CASSPQDGYSGANVLTF
-,TRBV28,TRBJ2-5,-,TGTGCCAGCAGTTTACCCGACAACCAAGAGACCCAGTACTTC,CASSLPDNQETQYF
-,TRBV19,TRBJ2-2,once,TGTGCCAGTTTCTTCGCCGGGGAGCTGTTTTTT,CASFFAGELFF
-,TRBV7-9,TRBJ1-5,-,TGTGCCAGCAGCTCTACAGGGCAGGGTCAGCCCCAGCATTTT,CASSSTGQGQPQHF
TRBD1,TRBV18,TRBJ1-2,-,TGTGCCAGCTCACCTCGGACAGGGGAGGACTATGGCTACACCTTC,CASSPRTGEDYGYTF
-,TRBV11-2,TRBJ1-5,-,TGTGCCAGCGCTTGGGCCTCGAATCAGCCCCAGCATTTT,CASAWASNQPQHF